This entry describes one T cell receptor beta chain. The V end was cut by 5 bases, the J end by 7 bases, with 18 bases between. Germline V gene sequence: CDR1 SNHLY, CDR2 FYNNEI. The CDR3 covers 14 residues. Assay: immunoSEQ multiplex PCR; the TCRdb copy retains only in-frame clones and omits some. The profile covers about 160,000 clones, with 90% to 95% appearing a single time and 4.5% to 5.5% taken by the ten largest. The data are from a study of T cell responses to AZD1222 COVID-19 vaccine. The specimen comprised peripheral blood, sampled 28 days after the second AZD1222 dose. This receptor was identified in an adult who received the AZD1222 COVID-19 vaccine. The V call is TRBV2, the J call TRBJ2-7; D gene uncertain. CDR3 nucleotides: TGTGCCAGCAGTCAAACCCGGGTTCCTCTTGAGCAGTACTTC. Its translation: CASSQTRVPLEQYF.